This is a list of T cell receptor beta chains from one sample in a study of T cells in Graves' hyperthyroidism and ophthalmopathy. TCRdb re-analysed the multiplex PCR reads in MiXCR, keeping a single row per CDR3 protein. The profile shows hundreds of thousands of distinct CDR3 sequences, approximately 15% of them singletons. The sequencing sample was made of blood. These receptors came from a woman younger than 35 with Graves' hyperthyroidism. Each CDR3 is given with its conserved first and last residue.

TRBV10-3	TRBJ2-7	CAISVGDTSYEQYF
TRBV18	TRBJ1-5	CASSPQTGFGQPQHF
TRBV20-1	TRBJ2-7	CSARERDTTSYEQYF
TRBV15	TRBJ2-4	CATSRDLGVQYF
TRBV20-1	TRBJ1-6	CSARTGPDQPLHF
TRBV30	TRBJ1-5	CACRGADGNQPQHF
TRBV27	TRBJ2-7	CASSPTLAGGPYEQYF
TRBV27	TRBJ2-7	CASGDLPYEQYF
TRBV29-1	TRBJ2-7	CSVESDVNRPYEQYF
TRBV5-6	TRBJ1-5	CASSLYGEEPQHF
TRBV20-1	TRBJ1-1	CSAGNPGIDTEAFF
TRBV28	TRBJ2-1	CASKVRGGYNEQFF
TRBV5-1	TRBJ2-3	CASSSGTSGSYTQYF
TRBV7-8	TRBJ1-5	CASSLGGVGNQPQHF
TRBV5-1	TRBJ2-1	CASSSTGNEQFF
TRBV3-1	TRBJ2-1	CASSHEGISYNEQFF
TRBV11-3	TRBJ2-7	CASSPRTASYEQYF
TRBV11-2	TRBJ2-5	CASSFDSAGDQETQYF
TRBV5-1	TRBJ1-2	CASSSTGDYGYTF
TRBV4-1	TRBJ2-3	CASSQGVGGDTQYF
TRBV7-9	TRBJ1-1	CASSRIRGTEAFF
TRBV12-3/TRBV12-4	TRBJ1-4	CASRGGDGGEKLFF
TRBV11-2	TRBJ2-3	CASSLGSPSGVWRDTQYF
TRBV3-1	TRBJ1-5	CASSHTGGRQPQHF
TRBV28	TRBJ1-1	CASSLDRGAFF
TRBV12-3/TRBV12-4	TRBJ2-1	CASRHSLAGGNEQFF
TRBV11-2	TRBJ2-5	CASTPGMGVGKTQYF
TRBV12-3/TRBV12-4	TRBJ2-1	CASRPTGTNEQFF
TRBV5-1	TRBJ2-3	CASSLGDTQYF
TRBV12-3/TRBV12-4	TRBJ1-2	CASSLRGGYGYTF
TRBV6-1	TRBJ1-6	CASTPAGGGQQSPLHF
TRBV5-1	TRBJ2-3	CASSSRGGQDTQYF
TRBV27	TRBJ2-1	CASSFSDGEYNEQFF
TRBV20-1	TRBJ2-1	CSAKPGLAQFREQFF
TRBV28	TRBJ2-7	CASSLGREPYEQYF
TRBV7-6	TRBJ2-5	CASSLGVFGLAGGETQYF
TRBV29-1	TRBJ2-5	CSVEDLLAGAETQYF
TRBV12-3/TRBV12-4	TRBJ2-1	CASSFGGAFSMDEQFF
TRBV20-1	TRBJ1-1	CSASRTTMNTEAFF
TRBV5-1	TRBJ1-5	CAAGSQPQHF
TRBV6-2/TRBV6-3	TRBJ1-2	CASSYRVVGGYTF
TRBV18	TRBJ2-3	CASSPPRGGTDTQYF
TRBV30	TRBJ2-2	CAWSPPGLAGVANTGELFF
TRBV12-3/TRBV12-4	TRBJ1-1	CASSTSARFNTEAFF
TRBV20-1	TRBJ1-5	CSANDRGGGQPQHF
TRBV7-9	TRBJ1-2	CASSEGQEDGYTF
TRBV2	TRBJ2-2	CASSEYLAGELFF